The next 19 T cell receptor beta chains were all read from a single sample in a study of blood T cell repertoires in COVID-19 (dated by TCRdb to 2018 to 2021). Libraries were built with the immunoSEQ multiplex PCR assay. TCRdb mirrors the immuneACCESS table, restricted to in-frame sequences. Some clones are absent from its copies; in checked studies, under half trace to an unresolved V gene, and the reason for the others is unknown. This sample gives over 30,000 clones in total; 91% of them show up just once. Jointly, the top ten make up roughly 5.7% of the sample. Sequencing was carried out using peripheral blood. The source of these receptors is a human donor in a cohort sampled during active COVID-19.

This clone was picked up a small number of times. The CDR3 is CASLIRNTEAFF. The CDR3 DNA sequence: TGTGCCAGTTTAATCAGGAACACTGAAGCTTTCTTT. This sequence joins TRBV28 and TRBJ1-1; D not resolved. Germline CDR1 and CDR2: MDHEN and SYDVKM. V was trimmed by 9 bases and J by 1 base, leaving 9 bases between them. The CDR3 is 12 amino acids.

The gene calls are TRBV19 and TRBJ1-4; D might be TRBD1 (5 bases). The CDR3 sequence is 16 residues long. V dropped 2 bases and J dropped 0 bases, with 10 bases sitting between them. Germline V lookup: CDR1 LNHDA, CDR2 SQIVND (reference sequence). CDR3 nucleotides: TGTGCCAGTAGTATATTGCAGACAGCAACTAATGAAAAACTGTTTTTT. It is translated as CASSILQTATNEKLFF.

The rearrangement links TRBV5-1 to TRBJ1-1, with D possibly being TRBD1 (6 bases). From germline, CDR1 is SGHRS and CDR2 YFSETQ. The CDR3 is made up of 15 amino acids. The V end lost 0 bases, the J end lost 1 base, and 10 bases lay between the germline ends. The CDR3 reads CASSLAGASNTEAFF. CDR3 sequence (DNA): TGCGCCAGCAGCTTGGCAGGGGCGTCGAACACTGAAGCTTTCTTT.

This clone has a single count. Written as DNA, the CDR3 is TGTGCCTGGAGTGTACTCGTGAATGAGCAGTTCTTC. Translated, it gives CAWSVLVNEQFF. V and J are TRBV30 and TRBJ2-1; no reliable D call. CDR3 length: 12 amino acids. Per the germline V gene, CDR1 is GTSNPN and CDR2 is SVGIG (reference sequence). The V end was cut by 0 bases, the J end by 7 bases, with 7 bases between.

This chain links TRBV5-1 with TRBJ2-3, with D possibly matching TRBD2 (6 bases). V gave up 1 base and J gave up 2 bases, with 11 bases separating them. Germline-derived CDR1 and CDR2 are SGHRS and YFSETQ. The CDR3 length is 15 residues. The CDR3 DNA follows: TGCGCCAGCAGCTTGACTAGCCCGGTCACAGATACGCAGTATTTT. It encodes CASSLTSPVTDTQYF.

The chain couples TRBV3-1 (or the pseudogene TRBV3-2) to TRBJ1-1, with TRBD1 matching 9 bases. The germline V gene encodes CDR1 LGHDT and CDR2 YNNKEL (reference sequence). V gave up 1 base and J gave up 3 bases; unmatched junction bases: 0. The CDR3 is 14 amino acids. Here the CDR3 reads CASSQGDRDTEAFF. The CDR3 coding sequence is TGTGCCAGCAGCCAAGGGGACAGGGACACTGAAGCTTTCTTT.

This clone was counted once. The chain's CDR3 is CASSSGLAGANEQFF. For the CDR3, the DNA is TGTGCCAGCAGCTCGGGACTAGCGGGAGCCAATGAGCAGTTCTTC. The genes are TRBV7-8 and TRBJ2-1; 14 nucleotides match TRBD2. The CDR3 has 15 amino acids. Germline lookup yields CDR1 SGHVS and CDR2 FQNEAQ. V lost 4 bases to trimming and J lost 6 bases; unmatched junction nucleotides: 2.

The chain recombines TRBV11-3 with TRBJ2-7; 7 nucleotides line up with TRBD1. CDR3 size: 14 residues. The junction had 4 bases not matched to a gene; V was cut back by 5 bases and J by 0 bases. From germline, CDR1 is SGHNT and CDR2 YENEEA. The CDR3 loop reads CASSTGDSSYEQYV. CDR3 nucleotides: TGTGCCAGCAGCACCGGGGACAGCTCCTACGAGCAGTACGTC.

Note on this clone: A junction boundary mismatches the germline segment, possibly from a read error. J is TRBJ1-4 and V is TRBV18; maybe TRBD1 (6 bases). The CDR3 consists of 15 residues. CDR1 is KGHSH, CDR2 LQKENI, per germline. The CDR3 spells CASSPQSGAGEKLFF. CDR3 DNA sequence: TGTGCCAGCTCGCCACAGTCAGGGGCTGGCGAAAAACTGTTTTTT.

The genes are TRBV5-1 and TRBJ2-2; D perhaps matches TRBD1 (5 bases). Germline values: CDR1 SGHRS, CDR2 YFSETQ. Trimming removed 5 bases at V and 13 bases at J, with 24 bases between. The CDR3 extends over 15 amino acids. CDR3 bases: TGCGCCAGCAGGCCCCTAGGTGGGCCCCAGGGCGGGCTGTTTTTT. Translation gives CASRPLGGPQGGLFF.

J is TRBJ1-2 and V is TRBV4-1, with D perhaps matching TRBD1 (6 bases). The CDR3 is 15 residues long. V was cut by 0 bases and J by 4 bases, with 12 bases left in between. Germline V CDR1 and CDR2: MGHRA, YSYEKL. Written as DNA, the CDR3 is TGCGCCAGCAGCCAAGATCAGGGGCACCTCTATGGCTACACCTTC. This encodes CASSQDQGHLYGYTF.

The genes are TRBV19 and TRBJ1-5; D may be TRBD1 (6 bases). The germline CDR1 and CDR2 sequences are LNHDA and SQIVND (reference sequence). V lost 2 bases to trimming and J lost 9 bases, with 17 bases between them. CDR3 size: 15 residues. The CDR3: CASSISQGLAVPQHF. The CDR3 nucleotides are TGTGCCAGTAGTATATCCCAGGGGCTTGCCGTGCCCCAGCATTTT. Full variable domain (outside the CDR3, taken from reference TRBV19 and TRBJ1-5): DGGITQSPKYLFRKEGQNVTLSCEQNLNHDAMYWYRQDPGQGLRLIYYSQIVNDFQKGDIAEGYSVSREKKESFPLTVTSAQKNPTAFYLCASSISQGLAVPQHFGDGTRLSIL.

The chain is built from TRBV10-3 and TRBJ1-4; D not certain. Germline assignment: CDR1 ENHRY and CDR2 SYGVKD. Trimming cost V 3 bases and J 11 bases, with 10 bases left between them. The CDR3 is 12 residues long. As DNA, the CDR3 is TGTGCCATCAGTGAAACAGAGGGCAAACTGTTTTTT. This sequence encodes CAISETEGKLFF.

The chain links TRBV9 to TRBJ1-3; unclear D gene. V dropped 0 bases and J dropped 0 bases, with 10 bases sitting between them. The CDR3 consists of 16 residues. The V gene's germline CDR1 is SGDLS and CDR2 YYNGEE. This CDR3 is CASSVEWRASGNTIYF. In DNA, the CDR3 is TGTGCCAGCAGCGTAGAATGGCGGGCCTCTGGAAACACCATATATTTT.

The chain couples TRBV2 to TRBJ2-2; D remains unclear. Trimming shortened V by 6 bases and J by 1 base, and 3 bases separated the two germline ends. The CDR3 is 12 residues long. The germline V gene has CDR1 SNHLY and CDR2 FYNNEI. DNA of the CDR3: TGTGCCAGCAGCAGGAACACCGGGGAGCTGTTTTTT. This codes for CASSRNTGELFF.

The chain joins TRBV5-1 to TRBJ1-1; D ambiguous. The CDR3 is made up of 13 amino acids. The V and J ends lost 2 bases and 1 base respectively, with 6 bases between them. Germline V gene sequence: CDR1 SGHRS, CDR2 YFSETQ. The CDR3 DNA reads TGCGCCAGCAGCTTCGACAAGAACACTGAAGCTTTCTTT. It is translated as CASSFDKNTEAFF.

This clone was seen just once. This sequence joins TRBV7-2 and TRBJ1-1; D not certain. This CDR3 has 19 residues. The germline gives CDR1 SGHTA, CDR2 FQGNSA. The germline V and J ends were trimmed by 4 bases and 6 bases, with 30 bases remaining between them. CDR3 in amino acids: CASSSGFGLSTDAMPEAFF. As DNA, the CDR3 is TGTGCCAGCAGCTCAGGCTTTGGGCTGTCAACCGACGCAATGCCTGAAGCTTTCTTT.

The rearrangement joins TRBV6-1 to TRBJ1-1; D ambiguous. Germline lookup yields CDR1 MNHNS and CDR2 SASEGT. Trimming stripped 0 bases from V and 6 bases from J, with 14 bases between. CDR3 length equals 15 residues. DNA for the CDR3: TGTGCCAGCAGTGAAGCAGTTTTACAGCAATCTGAAGCTTTCTTT. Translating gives CASSEAVLQQSEAFF.

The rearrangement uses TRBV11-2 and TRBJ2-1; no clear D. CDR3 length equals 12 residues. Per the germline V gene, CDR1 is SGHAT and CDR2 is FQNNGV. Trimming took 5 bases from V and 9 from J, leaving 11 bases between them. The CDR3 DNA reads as TGTGCCAGCAGCCTCCGGGTTGGTGAGCAGTTCTTC. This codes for CASSLRVGEQFF.